The subject of this entry is one T cell receptor (beta chain). Its specific antigen is unknown. Base quality data are lacking; no much larger clone is found one base away. This sample was included in a study of CD8+ T cells in alopecia areata (dated by TCRdb to 2017 to 2018). About the full investigation: Treated patients were enrolled in an open-label pilot trial of oral tofacitinib, 5 to 10 mg twice daily, for moderate-to-severe alopecia areata. Patients received tofacitinib for 6 to 18 months and were then followed off drug for 6 months to check for delayed response and recurrence. In treated patients, disease severity was measured using the SALT score, which gives the percentage of scalp surface area affected. To study T cell clonal expansion in alopecia areata, the researchers applied high-throughput TCRbeta sequencing to both the C3H/HeJ mouse model and human patients. Scalp tissue and sorted CD4+ and CD8+ peripheral blood T cells from patchy and totalis/universalis alopecia areata patients and from healthy controls were covered by human TCRbeta sequencing. Biopsies were taken from tofacitinib-treated patients at baseline and at 4 and 24 weeks of treatment, and a later scalp biopsy was taken in several of the tofacitinib-treated patients. Clonality in the scalp was compared among normal scalp (n=4), patchy alopecia areata scalp (n=8), and alopecia totalis/universalis scalp (n=8). RNA came from the PAXgene miRNA kit for fixed scalp, the miRNeasy kit for PBMCs, and the RNeasy kit for mouse skin. TCRbeta CDR3 regions were amplified by immunoSEQ multiplex PCR with 35 Vbeta forward and 13 Jbeta reverse primers. Study-level results and caveats: Compared with normal scalp, lesional scalp had higher clonality and more expanded CD8+ clones, particularly in alopecia totalis/universalis, a pattern that suggests antigenic drive. Tofacitinib significantly lowered scalp clonality and the number of expanded CD8+ clones among the top 100 scalp clones. Because the treated cohort was small and included a single nonresponder, larger studies are needed to assess links between baseline CD8+ expansion and response. During tofacitinib treatment, many expanded lesional clones remained in scalp and blood, and this persistence may partly explain relapse after treatment is stopped. TCR sequences shared between patients were less clear than in mice, possibly partly because of HLA diversity in the patient population. Scalp TCR repertoire analysis is complicated because resident alphabeta T cells in normal human skin are also sequenced, whereas mouse skin is dominated by gammadelta T cells.

The sample's treatment or condition label is to be understood as: oral pan-JAK inhibitor, 5-10 mg twice daily. From alopecia areata patients, peripheral blood was collected along with lesional scalp punch biopsies. PBMCs were isolated by density centrifugation and stained for CD3, CD4 and CD8, and CD4+ and CD8+ T cells were sorted on a FACSAria. Preparation of the library involved the immunoSEQ multiplex PCR assay. RNA was extracted from all samples and reverse transcribed into cDNA, which served as template for TCR sequencing. First-strand cDNA was synthesized using SuperScript III with a 2:1 mix of oligo-dT and random hexamers. A synthetic immune receptor repertoire was used to measure amplification bias, and any remaining bias was corrected computationally. On the study's bioinformatics: After raw reads were preprocessed to remove errors, the CDR3 was defined following IMGT conventions as running from the conserved cysteine to phenylalanine. Clonality was calculated as 1 minus Shannon entropy normalized by log2 of the number of productive unique TCRs. Scalp TCRbeta sequences were cross-referenced with sorted blood CD4 and CD8 repertoires so that the CD4 or CD8 identity of scalp clones could be inferred. Sourced from immuneACCESS, this table was stored by TCRdb with only in-frame sequences that have V and J called. A share of the clones is absent; for the studies checked, an unresolved V gene accounts for under half, and the remainder has no known explanation. V and J calls and clone size are as listed in that table; D and trimming were resolved from the DNA. Recorded for this sample are roughly 92,000 clones; 70% to 85% of them occurred a single time. The ten biggest clones cover approximately 15% of the sample.

The germline V gene specifies SNHLY as CDR1 and FYNNEI as CDR2. Trimming removed 0 bases from V and 0 bases from J, leaving 6 bases between the germline ends. The CDR3 starts with the cysteine, ends with the phenylalanine, and has 15 residues. Solely the CDR3 DNA is kept, with 45 bases framed from the first base. The origin of this receptor is a human donor with alopecia areata. Material: CD8+ T cells sorted from blood, obtained at week 44, from a patient treated with tofacitinib. The chain joins TRBV2 to TRBJ1-5; the D gene lacks a confident call. The CDR3: CASSEASYSNQPQHF. At the DNA level, the sequence is TGTGCCAGCAGTGAAGCGAGCTATAGCAATCAGCCCCAGCATTTT.